The clone carrying this T cell receptor beta chain was seen only a few times. Its specificity is unknown. The sample originates from a study of T cells after yellow fever vaccination. Template switching by 5'RACE produced TCR cDNA, adding a universal primer site and UMIs. TCRdb re-derived calls from the 5' RACE reads in MiXCR, one entry per CDR3 protein. The sample lists hundreds of thousands of distinct CDR3 sequences, roughly 4.8% occurring once. Study-level findings and limits: A minor fraction of clonotypes spanned both CD4 and CD8 compartments. Repertoires obtained by FACS sorting could include abundant clonotypes that entered as contaminants from the bulk population.

This receptor was taken from a man aged 18 to 29 who received the YFV17D yellow fever vaccine. The source material was CD4+ T cells sorted from PBMCs, sampled on the day of the yellow fever booster vaccination.

The CDR3 reads CAISGRTDGGSPLHF. The CDR3 DNA follows: TGTGCCATCAGTGGTCGGACGGACGGAGGGTCACCCCTCCACTTT. The chain uses TRBV10-3 and TRBJ1-6; D unresolved. The V end was cut by 4 bases, the J end by 10 bases, with 17 bases between. CDR1 ENHRY and CDR2 SYGVKD come from the germline V gene. CDR3 length equals 15 residues.